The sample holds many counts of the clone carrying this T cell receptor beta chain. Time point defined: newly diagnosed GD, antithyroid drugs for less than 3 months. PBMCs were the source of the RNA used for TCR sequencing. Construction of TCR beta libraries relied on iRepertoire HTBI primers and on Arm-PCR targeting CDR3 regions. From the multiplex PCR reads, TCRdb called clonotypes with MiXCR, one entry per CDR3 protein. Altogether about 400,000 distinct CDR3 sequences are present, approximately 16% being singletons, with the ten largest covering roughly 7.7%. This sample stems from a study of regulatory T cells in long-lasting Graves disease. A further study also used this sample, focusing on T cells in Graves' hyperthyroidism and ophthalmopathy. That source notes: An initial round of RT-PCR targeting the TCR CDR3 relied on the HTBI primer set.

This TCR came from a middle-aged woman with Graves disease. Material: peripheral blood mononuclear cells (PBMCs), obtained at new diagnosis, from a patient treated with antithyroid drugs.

The CDR3 protein is CASRRLAASTDTQYF. The CDR3 DNA is TGTGCCAGCCGACGACTAGCGGCTAGCACAGATACGCAGTATTTT. The rearrangement links TRBV2 to TRBJ2-3; 9 nucleotides align to TRBD2. CDR1 and CDR2 from the germline V gene are SNHLY and FYNNEI. Losses at the gene ends were 8 bases for V and 0 bases for J; bases not matched to a gene: 6. The CDR3 contains 15 residues.